These 30 T cell receptor beta chains share one sample of origin, sequenced in a study of blood T cells in healthy people across ages. A sample-barcoded 5' primer and a J-beta primer mix were used in a second PCR of about 6 to 12 cycles. Via MiXCR, TCRdb re-called the 5' RACE reads, giving one row per CDR3 protein. The sample lists 1.5 million to 2 million distinct CDR3 sequences, over 25% occurring once. Material: blood. The receptor set was obtained from a woman aged 25 to 39 in good health.

This clonotype was detected a few times. The genes are TRBV10-3 and TRBJ2-2, with 7 bases matching TRBD1. Germline CDR1 is ENHRY and CDR2 is SYGVKD. The CDR3 contains 15 residues. V trimming: 1 base; J trimming: 7 bases; junction bases outside the gene matches: 6. The CDR3 DNA sequence: TGTGCCATCAGTGAGTTGTCAGGGGGATTCGGGGAGCTGTTTTTT. This sequence encodes CAISELSGGFGELFF.

Worth noting for this clonotype: The junction shows a germline mismatch at one end, possibly a read error. The chain employs TRBV29-1 and TRBJ2-3; D is perhaps TRBD2 (7 bases). The CDR3 extends over 14 amino acids. Germline-derived CDR1 and CDR2 are SQVTM and ANQGSEA. CDR3 in amino acids: CGVEGGGSTDTQYF. CDR3 in DNA: TGCGGCGTTGAAGGGGGGGGTAGCACAGATACGCAGTATTTT.

This clonotype came up a few times. At one of its ends the junction is not consistent with the germline gene, which may arise from a read error. This chain joins TRBV2 and TRBJ2-7; maybe TRBD1 (6 bases). CDR3 length: 14 amino acids. Germline V lookup: CDR1 SNHLY, CDR2 FYNNEI. In nucleotides, the CDR3 is TGTGCCGGCAGGTTCAGGGGAAGCTCCTACGAGCAGTACTTC. As protein: CAGRFRGSSYEQYF.

This chain uses TRBV18 with TRBJ2-7; D may be TRBD1 (6 bases). Gene TRBJ2-5 matches the end of the DNA better, so the J call may be wrong. CDR1 and CDR2 (germline): KGHSH, LQKENI. The CDR3 loop spans 18 amino acids. CDR3 region: CASSEILQRSERGGTQYF. The CDR3, as DNA: TGTGCCAGCTCAGAGATCCTGCAAAGATCAGAACGAGGGGGGACCCAGTACTTC.

The chain uses TRBV7-2 and TRBJ2-1, with 13 positions matching TRBD2. The CDR3 has 17 amino acids. Germline CDR1 reads SGHTA; CDR2 reads FQGNSA. V was pared by 5 bases and J by 9 bases, with 13 bases of the junction left unmatched. The CDR3, as DNA: TGTGCCAGCAGCCTAAGGACTAGCGGGAGCCCTCTGAGTGAGCAGTTCTTC. Its translation is CASSLRTSGSPLSEQFF.

This rearrangement joins TRBV2 to TRBJ2-1; D possibly corresponds to TRBD2 (6 bases). Germline loops: CDR1 SNHLY, CDR2 FYNNEI. This CDR3 has 16 amino acids. The ends were cut back, 2 bases at V and 10 bases at J, with 21 bases in the middle. In DNA form, the CDR3 reads TGTGCCAGCAGTGAATCCTGGACTACCCCCAATTACGAGCAGTTCTTC. Translated: CASSESWTTPNYEQFF.

This clonotype has just a few counts. CDR3 sequence: CASSSTKWGPQHF. The DNA of the CDR3 is TGTGCCAGCAGTAGCACGAAATGGGGGCCCCAGCATTTT. The chain employs TRBV6-5 and TRBJ1-5; D is ambiguous. This CDR3 is built from 13 residues. Germline assignment: CDR1 MNHEY and CDR2 SVGAGI. Trimming took off 5 bases at V and 9 bases at J, with 14 bases between the two ends.

The table lists this clonotype with many counts. The genes are TRBV5-1 and TRBJ2-7, with a possible D match to TRBD2 (6 bases). CDR1 and CDR2 from the germline V gene are SGHRS and YFSETQ. V lost 4 bases and J lost 4, with 18 bases in between. This CDR3 has 15 amino acids. DNA of the CDR3: TGCGCCAGCAGCGGTAGGGCGGAGGGACCTTACGAGCAGTACTTC. Its translation is CASSGRAEGPYEQYF.

This clonotype occurred a few times. V gene TRBV7-2 combines with J gene TRBJ1-6; D remains unclear. The CDR3 has 13 amino acids. CDR1 and CDR2 from the germline V gene are SGHTA and FQGNSA. V was trimmed by 8 bases and J by 4 bases, leaving 9 bases between them. CDR3 DNA sequence: TGTGCCAGCGCTCCGGTTTATAATTCACCCCTCCACTTT. Translation: CASAPVYNSPLHF.

This clonotype turned up a few times. The V and J genes are TRBV7-2 and TRBJ2-7; TRBD1 might be the D (6 bases). The CDR3 runs 16 residues. From germline, CDR1 is SGHTA and CDR2 FQGNSA. V lost 0 bases and J 0 bases, leaving 12 bases between the germline ends. CDR3 sequence reads: CASSLAQGRISYEQYF. CDR3 in DNA: TGTGCCAGCAGCTTAGCCCAGGGGCGAATCTCCTACGAGCAGTACTTC.

This clonotype was detected a few times. The J gene is TRBJ2-1, the V gene TRBV15; no definite D call. Germline assignment: CDR1 LNHNV and CDR2 YYDKDF (reference sequence). V was clipped by 5 bases and J by 9 bases, with 14 bases between them. This CDR3 comprises 13 residues. CDR3 sequence: CATSADSIAEQFF. DNA of the CDR3: TGTGCCACCAGCGCAGATTCAATTGCTGAGCAGTTCTTC.

This clonotype was found many times. CDR3 loop: CSAPTSGGAGEQFF. The CDR3 nucleotides are TGCAGTGCCCCGACTAGCGGGGGGGCCGGTGAGCAGTTCTTC. The J gene is TRBJ2-1, the V gene TRBV20-1; 14 bases match TRBD2. Trimming removed 6 bases from V and 9 bases from J; junction bases left unmatched: 7. The length of the CDR3 is 14 residues. The germline CDR1 and CDR2 sequences are DFQATT and SNEGSKA (reference sequence).

The V call is TRBV4-1, the J call TRBJ2-2; the D is unclear. The CDR3 length is 15 residues. Germline CDR1 reads MGHRA; CDR2 reads YSYEKL. Trimming took off 0 bases at V and 4 bases at J, with 9 bases between the two ends. For the CDR3, the DNA is TGCGCCAGCAGCCAAGAGCCGGCGGCCACCGGGGAGCTGTTTTTT. Translation: CASSQEPAATGELFF.

There are a few counts of this clonotype. The rearrangement joins TRBV7-3 to TRBJ2-5, with a possible D match to TRBD2 (5 bases). There are 15 residues in the CDR3. Between the trimmed V and J ends, which lost 1 base and 2 bases, there was a span of 11 bases. From germline, CDR1 is SGHTA and CDR2 FQGTGA. The CDR3 sequence: CASSLMGAFQETQYF. The CDR3 DNA follows: TGTGCCAGCAGCTTAATGGGAGCATTTCAAGAGACCCAGTACTTC.

There are a few counts of this clonotype. This chain uses TRBV18 with TRBJ1-5; D perhaps matches TRBD1 (6 bases). CDR3 length: 16 amino acids. V was cut by 5 bases and J by 0 bases, with 14 bases left in between. Germline V gives CDR1 KGHSH, CDR2 LQKENI. As DNA, the CDR3 is TGTGCCAGCTCAAATACAGGGTCGTATAGCAATCAGCCCCAGCATTTT. It specifies CASSNTGSYSNQPQHF.

This clonotype was seen only a few times. For the CDR3, the DNA is TGTGCCACCAGTGAGGCACCGGGACATAACACCGCGGGGATCATCGGAGAGCAGTACTTC. This gives the protein CATSEAPGHNTAGIIGEQYF. The genes are TRBV24-1 and TRBJ2-7; D is tentatively TRBD1 or TRBD2 (6 bases each). V lost 4 bases to trimming and J lost 7 bases, with 34 bases between them. Germline loops: CDR1 KGHDR, CDR2 SFDVKD. The CDR3 length is 20 residues.

This clonotype was seen many times. The V and J genes are TRBV12-3 or TRBV12-4 and TRBJ2-1; D is undetermined. V was trimmed by 7 bases and J by 5 bases, leaving 9 bases between them. This CDR3 is 12 amino acids long. DNA for the CDR3: TGTGCCAGCACCCGCCTTAACAATGAGCAGTTCTTC. It translates to CASTRLNNEQFF.

This clonotype came up once. The V and J genes are TRBV20-1 and TRBJ2-4; TRBD1 matches at 12 bases. The J call may be faulty, since TRBJ2-7 better matches the DNA end. The CDR3 is made up of 14 amino acids. CDR1 and CDR2 from the germline V gene are DFQATT and SNEGSKA (reference sequence). The CDR3 DNA reads as TGCAGTGCTAGTTGGGACAGGGGGCTCCACGAGCAGTACTTC. This sequence encodes CSASWDRGLHEQYF.

This sequence joins TRBV29-1 and TRBJ1-2; maybe TRBD1 (5 bases). CDR1 is SQVTM and CDR2 is ANQGSEA in the germline V gene. The V end was cut by 5 bases, the J end by 7 bases, with 20 bases between. The CDR3 extends over 14 amino acids. CDR3 amino acids: CSVFLPGRLSGYTF. CDR3 nucleotides: TGCAGCGTTTTCCTTCCAGGGCGTCTTAGTGGCTACACCTTC.

This clonotype came up many times. CDR3 DNA: TGTGCCAGCAGTCCACTAGGAACGCCAGAGACCCAGTACTTC. Its protein product is CASSPLGTPETQYF. The chain joins TRBV7-2 to TRBJ2-5; maybe TRBD2 (5 bases). V was pared by 6 bases and J by 4 bases, with 15 bases between. The CDR3 loop spans 14 amino acids. Germline CDR1 and CDR2: SGHTA and FQGNSA.

The chain links TRBV18 to TRBJ2-5, with D perhaps being TRBD1 or TRBD2 (5 bases each). Looked up from germline, CDR1 is KGHSH and CDR2 is LQKENI. There are 15 residues in the CDR3. V lost 5 bases to trimming and J lost 4 bases, with 17 bases between them. The CDR3 region is CASSARDRLRETQYF. Here the CDR3 DNA reads TGTGCCAGCTCAGCCAGGGACCGCTTACGAGAGACCCAGTACTTC.

The V call is TRBV11-2, the J call TRBJ2-1; 9 bases line up with TRBD2. J gave up 5 bases and V 5 bases, and 10 bases lay outside the gene matches. Germline values: CDR1 SGHAT, CDR2 FQNNGV. There are 16 residues in the CDR3. DNA of the CDR3: TGTGCCAGCAGCCGGGGGCTAGCGGGGACCCACAATGAGCAGTTCTTC. Its translation is CASSRGLAGTHNEQFF.

The chain links TRBV9 to TRBJ2-7, with D possibly matching TRBD2 (5 bases). The J call may be incorrect, as the DNA end agrees better with TRBJ2-5. This CDR3 is 14 amino acids long. Germline V CDR1 and CDR2: SGDLS, YYNGEE. CDR3 loop: CASSLSGIRETQYF. The CDR3 region has the DNA TGTGCCAGCAGTTTATCCGGGATTCGAGAGACCCAGTACTTC.

This sequence joins TRBV20-1 and TRBJ2-1, with D unresolved. Between the trimmed V and J ends, which lost 1 base and 2 bases, there was a span of 12 bases. The CDR3 covers 15 residues. CDR1 and CDR2 from the germline V gene are DFQATT and SNEGSKA (reference sequence). The CDR3 region has the DNA TGCAGTGCTAGAGTGGGTTGGAACACCTACAATGAGCAGTTCTTC. Protein product: CSARVGWNTYNEQFF.

This chain connects TRBV2 to TRBJ2-3; weak D call: TRBD1 (5 bases). CDR1 SNHLY and CDR2 FYNNEI come from the germline V gene. V gave up 4 bases and J gave up 2 bases, with 13 bases separating them. The CDR3 is 15 amino acids. CDR3 protein: CASSAVGLDTDTQYF. The CDR3 DNA is TGTGCCAGCAGTGCTGTGGGGCTCGACACAGATACGCAGTATTTT.

The CDR3: CASGIGLTNEKLFF. The CDR3 DNA sequence: TGTGCCAGCGGTATAGGACTAACTAATGAAAAACTGTTTTTT. This chain links TRBV3-1 with TRBJ1-4, with D hard to call. The CDR3 length is 14 residues. V was clipped by 8 bases and J by 1 base, with 11 bases between them. The V gene's germline CDR1 is LGHDT and CDR2 YNNKEL (reference sequence).

The V and J genes are TRBV5-1 and TRBJ2-5; possibly TRBD1 for D (5 bases). V lost 4 bases and J lost 2, with 15 bases in between. The germline gives CDR1 SGHRS, CDR2 YFSETQ. CDR3 length: 15 residues. The CDR3 DNA is TGCGCCAGCAGCGGCTCCGGACACCGGCAAGAGACCCAGTACTTC. Protein: CASSGSGHRQETQYF.

This chain connects TRBV12-3 or TRBV12-4 to TRBJ1-1, with unresolved D. The CDR3 runs to 11 residues. V lost 7 bases to trimming and J lost 7 bases, with 10 bases between them. The DNA of the CDR3 is TGTGCCAGCACCCCCCGAAATGAAGCTTTCTTT. Protein sequence: CASTPRNEAFF.

V gene TRBV29-1 combines with J gene TRBJ2-2, with D perhaps TRBD1 (6 bases). CDR1 is SQVTM and CDR2 is ANQGSEA in the germline V gene. This CDR3 has 15 residues. The V end lost 7 bases, the J end lost 0 bases, and 15 bases lay between the germline ends. This chain's CDR3 is CSAGPDSSNTGELFF. CDR3 bases: TGCAGCGCTGGTCCGGACAGTTCGAACACCGGGGAGCTGTTTTTT.

This chain links TRBV2 with TRBJ1-2; D might be TRBD1 (5 bases). Germline CDR1 reads SNHLY; CDR2 reads FYNNEI. The V end was cut by 4 bases, the J end by 2 bases, with 11 bases between. There are 14 residues in the CDR3. CDR3 nucleotide sequence: TGTGCCAGCAGTGCTACAGGAAACAACTATGGCTACACCTTC. This translates into CASSATGNNYGYTF.